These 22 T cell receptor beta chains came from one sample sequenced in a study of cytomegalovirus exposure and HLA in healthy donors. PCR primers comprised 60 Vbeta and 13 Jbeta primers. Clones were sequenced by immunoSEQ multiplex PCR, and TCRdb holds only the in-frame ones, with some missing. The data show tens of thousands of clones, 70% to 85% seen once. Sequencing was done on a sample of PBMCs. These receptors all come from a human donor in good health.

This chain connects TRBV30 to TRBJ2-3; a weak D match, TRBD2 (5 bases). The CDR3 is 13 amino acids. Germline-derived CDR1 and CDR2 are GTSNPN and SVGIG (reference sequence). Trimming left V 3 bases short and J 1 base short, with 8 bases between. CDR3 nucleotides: TGTGCCTGGAGCGACGGGGGCACAGATACGCAGTATTTT. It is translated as CAWSDGGTDTQYF.

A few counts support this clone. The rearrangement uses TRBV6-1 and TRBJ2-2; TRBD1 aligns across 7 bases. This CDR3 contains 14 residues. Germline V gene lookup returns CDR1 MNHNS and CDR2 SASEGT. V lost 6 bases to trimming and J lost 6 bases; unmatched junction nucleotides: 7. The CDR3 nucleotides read TGTGCCAGCAGCAACGGTCAGGGGGCCGGGGAGCTGTTTTTT. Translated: CASSNGQGAGELFF.

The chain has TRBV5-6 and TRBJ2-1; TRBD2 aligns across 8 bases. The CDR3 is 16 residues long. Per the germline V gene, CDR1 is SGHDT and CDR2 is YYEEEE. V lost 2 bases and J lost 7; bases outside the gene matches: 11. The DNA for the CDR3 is TGTGCCAGCAGCTTCCTCAAGGTAGCGGGAAGTAATGAGCAGTTCTTC. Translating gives CASSFLKVAGSNEQFF.

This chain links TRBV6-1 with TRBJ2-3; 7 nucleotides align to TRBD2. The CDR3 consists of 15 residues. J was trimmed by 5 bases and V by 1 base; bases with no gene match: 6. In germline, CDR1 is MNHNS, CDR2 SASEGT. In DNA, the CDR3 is TGTGCCAGCAGTGAAGGGATAATAGCGGGAGATACGCAGTATTTT. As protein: CASSEGIIAGDTQYF.

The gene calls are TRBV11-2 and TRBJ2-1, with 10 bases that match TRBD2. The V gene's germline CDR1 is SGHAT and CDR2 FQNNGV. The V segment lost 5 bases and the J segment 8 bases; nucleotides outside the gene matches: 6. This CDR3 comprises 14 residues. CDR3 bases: TGTGCCAGCAGCGATCTCCTAGCGGGAGATGAGCAGTTCTTC. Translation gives CASSDLLAGDEQFF.

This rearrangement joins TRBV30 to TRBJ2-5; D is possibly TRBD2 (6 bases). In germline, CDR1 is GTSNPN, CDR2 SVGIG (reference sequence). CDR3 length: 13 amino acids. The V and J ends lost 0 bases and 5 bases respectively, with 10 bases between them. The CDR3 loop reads CAWSVGGMETQYF. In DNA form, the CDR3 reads TGTGCCTGGAGTGTAGGCGGGATGGAGACCCAGTACTTC.

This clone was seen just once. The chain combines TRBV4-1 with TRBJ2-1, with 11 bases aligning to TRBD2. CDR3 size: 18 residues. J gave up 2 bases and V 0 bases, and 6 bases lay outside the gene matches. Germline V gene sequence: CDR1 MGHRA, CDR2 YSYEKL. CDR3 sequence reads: CASSQDDVAGGPYNEQFF. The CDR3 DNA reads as TGCGCCAGCAGCCAAGATGACGTAGCGGGAGGGCCCTACAATGAGCAGTTCTTC.

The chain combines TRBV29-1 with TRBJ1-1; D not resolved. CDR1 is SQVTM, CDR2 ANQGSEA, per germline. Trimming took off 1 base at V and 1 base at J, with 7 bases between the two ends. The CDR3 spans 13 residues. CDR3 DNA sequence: TGCAGCGTTGAAGCGTCCGGGAACACTGAAGCTTTCTTT. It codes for CSVEASGNTEAFF.

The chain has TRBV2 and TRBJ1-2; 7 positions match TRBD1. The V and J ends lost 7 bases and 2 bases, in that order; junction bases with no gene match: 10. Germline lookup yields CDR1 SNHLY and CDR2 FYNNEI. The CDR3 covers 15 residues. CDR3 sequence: CASTQTGPRNYGYTF. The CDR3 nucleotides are TGTGCCAGCACCCAGACAGGGCCCCGAAACTATGGCTACACCTTC.

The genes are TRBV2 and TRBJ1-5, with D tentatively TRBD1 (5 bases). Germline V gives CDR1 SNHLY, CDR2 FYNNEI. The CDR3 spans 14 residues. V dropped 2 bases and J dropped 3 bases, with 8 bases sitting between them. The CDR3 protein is CASSESGPNQPQHF. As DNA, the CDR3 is TGTGCCAGCAGTGAATCAGGGCCCAATCAGCCCCAGCATTTT.

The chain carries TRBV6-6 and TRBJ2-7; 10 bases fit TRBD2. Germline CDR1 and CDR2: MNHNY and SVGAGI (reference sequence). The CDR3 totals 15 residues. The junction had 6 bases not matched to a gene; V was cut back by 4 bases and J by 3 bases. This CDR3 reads CASSFAQREGYEQYF. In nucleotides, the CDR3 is TGTGCCAGCAGTTTTGCCCAGCGGGAGGGCTACGAGCAGTACTTC.

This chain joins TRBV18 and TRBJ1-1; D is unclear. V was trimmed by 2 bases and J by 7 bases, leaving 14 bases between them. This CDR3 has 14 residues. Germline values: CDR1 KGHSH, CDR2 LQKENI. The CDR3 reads CASSPKSRSSEAFF. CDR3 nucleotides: TGTGCCAGCTCACCAAAAAGCCGGAGCAGTGAAGCTTTCTTT.

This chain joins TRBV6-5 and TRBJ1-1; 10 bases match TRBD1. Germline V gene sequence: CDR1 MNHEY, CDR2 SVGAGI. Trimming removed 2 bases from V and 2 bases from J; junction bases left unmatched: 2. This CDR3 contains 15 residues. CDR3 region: CASSYRDRGNTEAFF. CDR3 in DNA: TGTGCCAGCAGTTACCGGGACAGGGGAAACACTGAAGCTTTCTTT.

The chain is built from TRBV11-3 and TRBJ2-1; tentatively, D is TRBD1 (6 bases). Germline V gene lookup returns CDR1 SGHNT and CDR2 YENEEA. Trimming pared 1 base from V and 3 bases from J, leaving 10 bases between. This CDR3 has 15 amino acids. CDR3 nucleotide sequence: TGTGCCAGCAGCTTAGGGGGACAACTCTACAATGAGCAGTTCTTC. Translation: CASSLGGQLYNEQFF.

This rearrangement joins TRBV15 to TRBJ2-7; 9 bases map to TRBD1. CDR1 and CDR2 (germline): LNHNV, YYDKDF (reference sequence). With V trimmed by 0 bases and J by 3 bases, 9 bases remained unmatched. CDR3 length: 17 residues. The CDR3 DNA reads TGTGCCACCAGCAGAGATATCCGAGGGACAGGGAGCTACGAGCAGTACTTC. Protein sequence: CATSRDIRGTGSYEQYF. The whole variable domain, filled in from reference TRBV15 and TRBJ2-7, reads DAMVIQNPRYQVTQFGKPVTLSCSQTLNHNVMYWYQQKSSQAPKLLFHYYDKDFNNEADTPDNFQSRRPNTSFCFLDIRSPGLGDTAMYLCATSRDIRGTGSYEQYFGPGTRLTVT.

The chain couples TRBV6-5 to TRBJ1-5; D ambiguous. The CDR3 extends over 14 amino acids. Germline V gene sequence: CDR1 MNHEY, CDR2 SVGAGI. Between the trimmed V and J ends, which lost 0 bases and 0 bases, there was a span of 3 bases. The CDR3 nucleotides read TGTGCCAGCAGTTACTCGAGTAGCAATCAGCCCCAGCATTTT. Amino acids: CASSYSSSNQPQHF.

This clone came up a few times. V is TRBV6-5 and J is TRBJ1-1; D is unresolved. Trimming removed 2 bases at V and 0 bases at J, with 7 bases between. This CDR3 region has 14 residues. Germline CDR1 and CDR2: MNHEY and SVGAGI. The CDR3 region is CASSYTVLNTEAFF. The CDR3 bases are TGTGCCAGCAGTTACACGGTCTTGAACACTGAAGCTTTCTTT.

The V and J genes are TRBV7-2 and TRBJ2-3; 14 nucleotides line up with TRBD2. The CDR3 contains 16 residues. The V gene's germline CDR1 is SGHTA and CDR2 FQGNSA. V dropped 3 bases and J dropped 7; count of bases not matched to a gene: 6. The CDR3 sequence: CASSLGLAGVRNTQYF. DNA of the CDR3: TGTGCCAGCAGCTTGGGACTAGCGGGAGTTCGAAATACGCAGTATTTT.

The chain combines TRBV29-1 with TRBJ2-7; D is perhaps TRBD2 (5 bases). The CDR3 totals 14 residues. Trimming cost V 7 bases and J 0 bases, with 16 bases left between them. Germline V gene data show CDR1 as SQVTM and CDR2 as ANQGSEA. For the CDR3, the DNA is TGCAGCGCTGCGGGCGGCAGGTCCTCCTACGAGCAGTACTTC. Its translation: CSAAGGRSSYEQYF.

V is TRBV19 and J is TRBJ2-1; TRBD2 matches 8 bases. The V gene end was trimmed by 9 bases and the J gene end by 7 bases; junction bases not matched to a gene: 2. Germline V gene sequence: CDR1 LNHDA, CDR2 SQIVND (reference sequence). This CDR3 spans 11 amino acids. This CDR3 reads CASGRVNEQFF. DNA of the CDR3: TGTGCCAGCGGGAGGGTAAATGAGCAGTTCTTC.

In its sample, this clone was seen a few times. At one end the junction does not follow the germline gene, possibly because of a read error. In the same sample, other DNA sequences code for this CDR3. CDR3 in amino acids: CAWKSELTYNSPLHF. The CDR3 nucleotides read TGTGCCTGGAAGAGCGAGCTGACCTATAATTCACCCCTTCACTTT. The chain is built from TRBV30 and TRBJ1-6; D gene unclear. In germline, CDR1 is GTSNPN, CDR2 SVGIG (reference sequence). This CDR3 has 15 amino acids. The complete variable domain, with remaining parts taken from reference TRBV30 and TRBJ1-6, reads SQTIHQWPATLVQPVGSPLSLECTVEGTSNPNLYWYRQAAGRGLQLLFYSVGIGQISSEVPQNLSASRPQDRQFILSSKKLLLSDSGFYLCAWKSELTYNSPLHFGNGTRLTVT.

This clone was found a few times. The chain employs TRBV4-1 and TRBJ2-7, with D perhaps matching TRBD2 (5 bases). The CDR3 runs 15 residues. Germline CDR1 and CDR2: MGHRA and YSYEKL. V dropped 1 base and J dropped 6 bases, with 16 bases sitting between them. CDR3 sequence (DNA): TGCGCCAGCAGCCAAGCGGCCCTCGGTCGGGGCGAGCAGTACTTC. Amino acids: CASSQAALGRGEQYF.